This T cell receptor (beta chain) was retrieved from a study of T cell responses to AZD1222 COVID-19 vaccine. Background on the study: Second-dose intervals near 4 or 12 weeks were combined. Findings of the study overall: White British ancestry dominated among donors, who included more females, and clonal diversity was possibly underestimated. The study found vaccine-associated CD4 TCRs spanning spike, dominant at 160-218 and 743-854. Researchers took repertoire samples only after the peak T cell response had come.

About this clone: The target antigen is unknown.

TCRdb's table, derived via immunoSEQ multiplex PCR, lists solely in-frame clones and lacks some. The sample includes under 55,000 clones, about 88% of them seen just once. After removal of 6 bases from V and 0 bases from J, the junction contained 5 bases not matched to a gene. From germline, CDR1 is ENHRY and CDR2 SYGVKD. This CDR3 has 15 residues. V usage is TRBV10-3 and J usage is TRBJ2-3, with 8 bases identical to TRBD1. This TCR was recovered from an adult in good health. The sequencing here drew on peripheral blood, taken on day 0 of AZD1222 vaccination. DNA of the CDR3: TGTGCCATCAGCGACAGGGGTACTAGCACAGATACGCAGTATTTT. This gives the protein CAISDRGTSTDTQYF.